The entry below gives a single T cell receptor beta chain sequence along with its context. What it binds is not known. CDR3 size: 15 residues. V lost 2 bases to trimming and J lost 4 bases, with 14 bases between them. CDR1 is ENHRY and CDR2 is SYGVKD in the germline V gene. The data derive from a study of identifying expanded T cells in peripheral blood. Study outcomes and limitations: Technical replicates showed approximately 1.2 changed clones; around two weeks 15 to 20; four weeks 19. Variance in clone template counts between roughly 2-week samples significantly increased with total template count across all healthy donors.

Sequencing used immunoSEQ multiplex PCR; TCRdb keeps in-frame clones, though not all of them. There are some 78,000 clones in the sample; approximately 90% occur only once, and roughly 19% lies in the top ten. The TCR was taken from a person between 18 and 75 years old in good health. The gene calls are TRBV10-3 and TRBJ1-2; D perhaps matches TRBD1 (6 bases). The sample consisted of blood. The CDR3 DNA sequence: TGTGCCATCAGTGAGGGTGGGGGGCGCGGCTATGGCTACACCTTC. Its translation: CAISEGGGRGYGYTF.